This TCR beta chain was profiled in a study of a mutant IDH1 vaccine in newly diagnosed glioma. Regarding this clone: Its antigen is unidentified.

V shed 3 bases and J shed 7 bases, with 15 bases lying between them. The CDR3 consists of 13 residues. Germline V CDR1 and CDR2: GTSNPN, SVGIG (reference sequence). Regarding time point: week 11, during vaccination. The vaccine gave 300 ug of a 20-mer mutant IDH1 peptide subcutaneously per dose. Measured with immunoSEQ multiplex PCR; TCRdb has only the in-frame clones, and not every one. The table records over 55,000 clones, approximately 89% of them present only once. The TCR sequence derives from a middle-aged man with glioma. This chain links TRBV30 with TRBJ1-2, with a tentative D call TRBD1 (5 bases). Material: PBMCs, obtained from a glioma patient whose treatment included an IDH1 peptide vaccine. The CDR3 here is CAWRSGGEAGYTF. The CDR3 bases are TGTGCCTGGAGATCGGGAGGGGAGGCTGGCTACACCTTC.